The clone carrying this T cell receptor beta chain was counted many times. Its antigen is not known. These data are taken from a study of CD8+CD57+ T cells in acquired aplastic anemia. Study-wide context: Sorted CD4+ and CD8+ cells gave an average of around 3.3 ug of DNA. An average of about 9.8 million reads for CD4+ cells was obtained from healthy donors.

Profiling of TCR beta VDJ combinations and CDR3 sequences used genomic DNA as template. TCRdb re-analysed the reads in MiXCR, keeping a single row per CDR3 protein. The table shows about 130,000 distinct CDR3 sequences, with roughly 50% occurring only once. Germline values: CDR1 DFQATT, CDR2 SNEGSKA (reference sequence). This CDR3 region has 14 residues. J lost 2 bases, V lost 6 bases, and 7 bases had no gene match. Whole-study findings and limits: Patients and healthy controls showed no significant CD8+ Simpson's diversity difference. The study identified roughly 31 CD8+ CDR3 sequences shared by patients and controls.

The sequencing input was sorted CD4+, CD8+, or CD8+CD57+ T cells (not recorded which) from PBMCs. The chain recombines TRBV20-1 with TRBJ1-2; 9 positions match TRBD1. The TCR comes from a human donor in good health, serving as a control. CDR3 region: CSASDRGRNYGYTF. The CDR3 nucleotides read TGCAGTGCATCGGACAGGGGAAGAAACTATGGCTACACCTTC.